Only a few counts were recorded for the clone carrying this T cell receptor beta chain. Its antigen is still unknown. TCR beta CDR3 regions were amplified from RNA. Initially, a first-round RT-PCR of the TCR CDR3 employed the HTBI primer set. Each CDR3 protein is one row after TCRdb ran MiXCR on the multiplex PCR reads. The repertoire consists of approximately 490,000 distinct CDR3 sequences, with approximately 22% occurring once and the leading ten covering around 54%. The data were obtained in a study of T cells in Graves' hyperthyroidism and ophthalmopathy. Overall study findings and caveats: Prediction of ophthalmopathy progression came a median around 6.1 months pre-onset.

V was pared by 5 bases and J by 4 bases, with 7 bases of the junction left unmatched. Germline V gene lookup returns CDR1 SGHTA and CDR2 FQGNSA. This CDR3 is 16 amino acids long. Individuals with ophthalmopathy presented a Clinical Activity Score of at least 3, a NOSPECS grade of at least 4 and a duration under 3 months. Patients showing uncontrolled infection, other autoimmune disease, pregnancy or lactation were ineligible. The PBMCs were taken from around 10 ml of fresh peripheral blood. The sequenced sample consisted of blood. The receptor comes from a woman aged 65 to 85 with Graves' ophthalmopathy. J is TRBJ2-3 and V is TRBV7-2, with 12 bases aligning to TRBD2. This CDR3 is CASSNILAGGADTQYF. For the CDR3, the DNA is TGTGCCAGCAGCAATATCCTAGCGGGAGGGGCAGATACGCAGTATTTT.